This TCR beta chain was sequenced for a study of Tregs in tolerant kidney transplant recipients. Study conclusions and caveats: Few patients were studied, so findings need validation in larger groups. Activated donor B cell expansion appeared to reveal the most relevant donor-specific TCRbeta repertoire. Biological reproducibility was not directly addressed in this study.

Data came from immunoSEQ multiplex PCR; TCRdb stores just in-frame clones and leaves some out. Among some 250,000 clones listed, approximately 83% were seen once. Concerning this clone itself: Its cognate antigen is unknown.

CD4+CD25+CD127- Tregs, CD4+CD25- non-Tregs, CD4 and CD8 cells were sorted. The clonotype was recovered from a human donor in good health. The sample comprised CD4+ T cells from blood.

The CDR3 DNA sequence: TGTGCCAGCAGTGACCACGACTACCAAACGCAGTATTTT. It encodes CASSDHDYQTQYF. The rearrangement joins TRBV6-4 to TRBJ2-3; D perhaps matches TRBD2 (5 bases). CDR3 length: 13 amino acids. Germline CDR1 reads MRHNA; CDR2 reads SNTAGT. Trimming removed 2 bases at V and 9 bases at J, with 12 bases between.